The 24 T cell receptor beta chains presented below share a single source sample, sequenced in a study of STAT3 mutations in large granular lymphocyte leukemia. Overall study results and limits: At least one immunodominant TCR beta clonotype appeared in every T-cell large granular lymphocyte leukemia patient.

Antigens for these TCRs are unknown. This table comes from immunoSEQ multiplex PCR, and its TCRdb copy is limited to in-frame clones, with some not included. The sample carries fewer than 9,500 clones, 70% to 75% recorded once. The source material was peripheral blood mononuclear cells. These TCRs come from a woman between 40 and 55 years old with T-cell large granular lymphocyte leukemia. Some clones in this sample may be carry-over from other donors' samples.

The chain couples TRBV18 to TRBJ1-1, with 9 bases identical to TRBD1. The CDR3 has 13 residues. J gave up 8 bases and V 8 bases, and 9 bases lay outside the gene matches. Germline lookup yields CDR1 KGHSH and CDR2 LQKENI. This CDR3 is CASLNGDREEAFF. The CDR3 coding sequence is TGTGCCAGCCTCAATGGGGACAGGGAGGAAGCTTTCTTT.

The J gene is TRBJ1-4, the V gene TRBV7-9; tentative D call: TRBD1 (6 bases). The CDR3 is 15 amino acids. V was trimmed by 5 bases and J by 8 bases, leaving 18 bases between them. Germline V CDR1 and CDR2: SEHNR, FQNEAQ (reference sequence). For the CDR3, the DNA is TGTGCCAGCAGCCCAGCGCGGGGGGCAGGCGAAAAACTGTTTTTT. Translated: CASSPARGAGEKLFF.

The chain is built from TRBV7-8 and TRBJ1-6; 7 bases are a match to TRBD1. Germline assignment: CDR1 SGHVS and CDR2 FQNEAQ. The CDR3 runs 15 residues. Trimming removed 5 bases from V and 4 bases from J; junction bases left unmatched: 5. The CDR3 loop is CASSHGTVYNSPLHF. CDR3 bases: TGTGCCAGCAGCCACGGGACAGTTTATAATTCACCCCTCCACTTT.

This clone was recorded only once. The J gene is TRBJ2-1, the V gene TRBV7-9; D is perhaps TRBD1 or TRBD2 (5 bases each). Looked up from germline, CDR1 is SEHNR and CDR2 is FQNEAQ (reference sequence). Deletions cut 1 base from V and 13 bases from J, with 17 bases between. The CDR3 covers 14 residues. The DNA of the CDR3 is TGTGCCAGCAGCTTAGAAGAGTACAGGAGGCCTCAGTTCTTC. Translated: CASSLEEYRRPQFF.

The rearrangement uses TRBV6-6 and TRBJ2-1; 7 nucleotides line up with TRBD1. The germline gives CDR1 MNHNY, CDR2 SVGAGI (reference sequence). J lost 9 bases, V lost 4 bases, and 3 bases had no gene match. The CDR3 totals 12 residues. The DNA for the CDR3 is TGTGCCAGCAGTTTCCCAGGGGGTGAGCAGTTCTTC. Protein product: CASSFPGGEQFF.

V and J are TRBV12-5 and TRBJ1-1; D is ambiguous. Germline CDR1 and CDR2: LGHNT and FRNRAP. V lost 0 bases and J lost 4, with 3 bases in between. The CDR3 has 12 residues. Written as DNA, the CDR3 is TGTGCTAGTGGTTTGGTTTTCACTGAAGCTTTCTTT. It is translated as CASGLVFTEAFF.

The chain is built from TRBV5-1 and TRBJ1-2, with 11 bases identical to TRBD1. CDR1 SGHRS and CDR2 YFSETQ come from the germline V gene. The CDR3 is 14 amino acids. The V gene end was trimmed by 4 bases and the J gene end by 4 bases; junction bases not matched to a gene: 3. CDR3 residues: CASSRDRGSYGYTF. The CDR3 nucleotides read TGCGCCAGCAGCCGGGACAGGGGGTCCTATGGCTACACCTTC.

The chain couples TRBV27 to TRBJ2-7, with unresolved D. The CDR3 loop spans 14 amino acids. Trimming pared 2 bases from V and 0 bases from J, leaving 8 bases between. In germline, CDR1 is MNHEY, CDR2 SMNVEV (reference sequence). The CDR3 nucleotides are TGTGCCAGCAGTTTAGTGGCAGGCTCCTACGAGCAGTACTTC. It encodes CASSLVAGSYEQYF.

The chain has TRBV6-1 and TRBJ2-5; 11 nucleotides match TRBD2. The germline CDR1 and CDR2 sequences are MNHNS and SASEGT. Unmatched junction bases numbered 5, after V lost 1 base and J lost 4 bases. The CDR3 is 16 amino acids. The CDR3 reads CASSEVTSGTGETQYF. In nucleotides, the CDR3 is TGTGCCAGCAGTGAAGTGACTAGCGGGACCGGAGAGACCCAGTACTTC.

This clone showed up just a few times. V is TRBV30 and J is TRBJ2-5; 7 nucleotides agree with TRBD1. In germline, CDR1 is GTSNPN, CDR2 SVGIG (reference sequence). The trim removed 2 bases at V and 9 bases at J, leaving 9 bases unmatched. There are 13 residues in the CDR3. CDR3 sequence (DNA): TGTGCCTGGAGTATGGACAGGTACGCGGCCCAGTACTTC. The encoded protein is CAWSMDRYAAQYF.

This clone showed up just once. The chain joins TRBV5-5 to TRBJ2-1, with D unresolved. Per germline, CDR1 SGHKS and CDR2 YYEKEE (reference sequence). The germline V and J ends were trimmed by 1 base and 10 bases, with 6 bases remaining between them. The CDR3 contains 11 residues. CDR3 protein: CASSLLGEQFF. CDR3 DNA: TGTGCCAGCAGCTTGCTGGGCGAGCAGTTCTTC.

V is TRBV18 and J is TRBJ1-2; D call uncertain. Germline V gives CDR1 KGHSH, CDR2 LQKENI. V was shortened by 4 bases and J by 6 bases, with 18 bases between the two germline ends. This CDR3 region has 15 residues. CDR3 coding DNA: TGTGCCAGCTCACTCCTCGACCCCCGGCAGGATGGCTACACCTTC. It is translated as CASSLLDPRQDGYTF.

V is TRBV29-1 and J is TRBJ1-2, with a tentative D call TRBD1 (5 bases). Per the germline V gene, CDR1 is SQVTM and CDR2 is ANQGSEA. V was clipped by 5 bases and J by 8 bases, with 15 bases between them. The CDR3 loop spans 12 amino acids. The CDR3 loop is CSVNVGPSGYTF. In DNA form, the CDR3 reads TGCAGCGTTAATGTGGGGCCGTCCGGCTACACCTTC.

The genes are TRBV7-9 and TRBJ2-3; 7 bases fit TRBD2. The CDR3 runs 17 residues. The germline gives CDR1 SEHNR, CDR2 FQNEAQ (reference sequence). V shed 0 bases, J shed 5 bases, and the junction held 11 bases outside the gene matches. In DNA form, the CDR3 reads TGTGCCAGCAGCTTAGCGCTGGCAGGCCGGGAGGTAGATACGCAGTATTTT. This translates into CASSLALAGREVDTQYF. The full variable domain, rest sourced from reference TRBV7-9 and TRBJ2-3, is DTGVSQNPRHKITKRGQNVTFRCDPISEHNRLYWYRQTLGQGPEFLTYFQNEAQLEKSRLLSDRFSAERPKGSFSTLEIQRTEQGDSAMYLCASSLALAGREVDTQYFGPGTRLTVL.

This clone showed up just a few times. CDR3 in amino acids: CASSQVPQGKLFF. The CDR3 region has the DNA TGTGCCAGCAGCCAAGTGCCTCAGGGAAAACTGTTTTTT. The gene calls are TRBV14 and TRBJ1-4, with a weak D call TRBD1 (5 bases). Germline lookup yields CDR1 SGHDN and CDR2 FVKESK. The CDR3 runs to 13 residues. Trimming cost V 1 base and J 10 bases, with 10 bases left between them.

In DNA, the CDR3 is TGCGCCAGCAGCTTGTTAGGTCACTCCTACGAGCAGTACTTC. Translated: CASSLLGHSYEQYF. The V gene is TRBV5-1, the J gene TRBJ2-7, with no clear D. The CDR3 covers 14 residues. Germline CDR1 is SGHRS and CDR2 is YFSETQ. V was shortened by 1 base and J by 0 bases, with 8 bases between the two germline ends.

The chain employs TRBV5-4 and TRBJ2-7; D might be TRBD1 (6 bases). Trimming cost V 4 bases and J 4 bases, with 15 bases left between them. The CDR3 spans 14 residues. Germline CDR1 and CDR2: SGHNT and YYREEE (reference sequence). In DNA, the CDR3 is TGTGCCAGCAGCCCCGACGAAGGGGGTTACGAGCAGTACTTC. This codes for CASSPDEGGYEQYF. Filled out from reference TRBV5-4 and TRBJ2-7, the complete variable domain reads ETGVTQSPTHLIKTRGQQVTLRCSSQSGHNTVSWYQQALGQGPQFIFQYYREEENGRGNFPPRFSGLQFPNYSSELNVNALELDDSALYLCASSPDEGGYEQYFGPGTRLTVT.

The chain has TRBV13 and TRBJ2-3, with 8 bases aligning to TRBD2. V was pared by 5 bases and J by 2 bases, with 6 bases of the junction left unmatched. This CDR3 has 15 residues. Germline V gives CDR1 PRHDT, CDR2 FYEKMQ (reference sequence). The CDR3 spells CASSTPSGFTDTQYF. CDR3 nucleotide sequence: TGTGCCAGCAGCACCCCTAGCGGGTTCACAGATACGCAGTATTTT.

In this sample, this clone turned up a few times. The chain carries TRBV28 and TRBJ2-5; D is ambiguous. The ends were cut back, 4 bases at V and 5 bases at J, with 14 bases in the middle. CDR1 and CDR2 (germline): MDHEN, SYDVKM. The CDR3 spans 14 residues. The CDR3 is CASSSQTVKETQYF. The CDR3, as DNA: TGTGCCAGCAGTTCTCAAACGGTCAAGGAGACCCAGTACTTC.

The chain is built from TRBV5-1 and TRBJ1-2; D not certain. The V and J ends lost 4 bases and 2 bases respectively, with 6 bases between them. CDR3 size: 12 residues. Germline V gives CDR1 SGHRS, CDR2 YFSETQ. The CDR3 DNA is TGCGCCAGCAGCGTAGAAAACTATGGCTACACCTTC. Encoded protein: CASSVENYGYTF.

This clone has a handful of counts. CDR3 bases: TGTGCCAGCAGGGGGGGACAGGAAATCTATGGCTACACCTTC. This codes for CASRGGQEIYGYTF. The chain uses TRBV27 and TRBJ1-2, with 8 bases identical to TRBD1. The CDR3 is 14 amino acids. Germline CDR1 is MNHEY and CDR2 is SMNVEV (reference sequence). Trimming took 6 bases from V and 4 from J; bases not matched to a gene: 7.

The chain uses TRBV7-9 and TRBJ2-3; 9 bases align to TRBD2. V shed 4 bases and J 3 bases; nucleotides not matched to a gene: 5. This CDR3 region has 15 residues. Germline V gene data show CDR1 as SEHNR and CDR2 as FQNEAQ (reference sequence). The CDR3 here is CASSSLAGETDTQYF. The DNA for the CDR3 is TGTGCCAGCAGCTCCTTAGCGGGGGAAACAGATACGCAGTATTTT. Variable domain in full (rest from reference TRBV7-9 and TRBJ2-3): DTGVSQNPRHKITKRGQNVTFRCDPISEHNRLYWYRQTLGQGPEFLTYFQNEAQLEKSRLLSDRFSAERPKGSFSTLEIQRTEQGDSAMYLCASSSLAGETDTQYFGPGTRLTVL.

The V and J genes are TRBV25-1 and TRBJ1-3; TRBD1 matches at 7 bases. The CDR3 contains 15 residues. J lost 6 bases, V lost 4 bases, and 9 bases had no gene match. Germline CDR1 and CDR2: MGHDK and SYGVNS. CDR3 loop: CASSGGARGTNTIYF. CDR3 nucleotides: TGTGCCAGCAGTGGGGGTGCCAGGGGGACAAACACCATATATTTT.

This chain uses TRBV5-1 with TRBJ2-5, with TRBD2 matching over 16 bases. The CDR3 spans 16 residues. The junction had 5 bases not matched to a gene; V was cut back by 4 bases and J by 5 bases. Germline V lookup: CDR1 SGHRS, CDR2 YFSETQ. The DNA for the CDR3 is TGCGCCAGCAGCATAGGGACTAGCGGGGGGGGCGAGACCCAGTACTTC. Amino acids: CASSIGTSGGGETQYF.